This T cell receptor (beta chain) was sequenced during a study of blood T cell repertoires in COVID-19. For the study at large: PBMCs, B-cell-depleted T cells, or T cells were the source of the cDNA or gDNA that made up the material.

Germline V lookup: CDR1 SQVTM, CDR2 ANQGSEA. V shed 7 bases and J 1 base; nucleotides not matched to a gene: 6. The CDR3 length is 13 residues. Authors' methods: The assay estimated nucleated cells by amplifying reference gene primers. Data came from immunoSEQ multiplex PCR; TCRdb stores just in-frame clones and leaves some out. The V and J calls and clone size are taken from that table; D and trimming were inferred from the DNA. The top ten clones hold more than 5.5% of a sample with roughly 340,000 clones, about 90% of them seen once. Seattle's enrolled individuals joined amid active infection and were then monitored longitudinally.

Sequenced material: peripheral blood. This clonotype was sampled from a woman between 70 and 85 years old with COVID-19, enrolled during active disease. This chain connects TRBV29-1 to TRBJ1-1, with 7 bases lining up with TRBD1. Here the CDR3 reads CSGGKGANTEAFF. For the CDR3, the DNA is TGCAGCGGGGGGAAGGGGGCGAACACTGAAGCTTTCTTT.